A selection of T cell receptor beta chains follows, all from one sample in a study of blood T cell repertoires in COVID-19. Libraries were prepared by immunoSEQ multiplex PCR; TCRdb keeps only in-frame clonotypes and omits some of them. Among 200,000 or so clones listed, 75% to 90% were seen once. The sequenced material came from PBMCs or T cells enriched from blood (not recorded which). These receptors were collected from a woman aged 18-29 years in a cohort exposed to, infected with or recovered from COVID-19 (not recorded which). Both conserved end residues are part of each CDR3. A D gene is named only where the DNA matches it firmly. Clone size is shown for a subset of rows, as once, few, many or a class of expanded clone.

V: TRBV3-1/TRBV3-2
J: TRBJ2-2
D: TRBD2
size: NA
CDR3: CASSPKTSGSGTGELFF
DNA: TGTGCCAGCAGCCCTAAGACTAGCGGGAGCGGGACCGGGGAGCTGTTTTTT

V: TRBV3-1/TRBV3-2
J: TRBJ1-5
D: NA
size: few
CDR3: CASSRGGMSNQPQHF
DNA: TGTGCCAGCAGCCGGGGGGGGATGAGCAATCAGCCCCAGCATTTT

V: TRBV7-9
J: TRBJ1-6
D: NA
size: few
CDR3: CASSYLENSPLHF
DNA: TGTGCCAGCAGCTACTTGGAGAATTCACCCCTCCACTTT

V: TRBV7-9
J: TRBJ1-1
D: NA
size: NA
CDR3: CASSYRQHTEAFF
DNA: TGTGCCAGCAGCTACCGACAGCACACTGAAGCTTTCTTT

V: TRBV4-2
J: TRBJ1-1
D: TRBD1
size: NA
CDR3: CASSQTQGAGEAFF
DNA: TGTGCCAGCAGCCAAACACAGGGGGCAGGTGAAGCTTTCTTT

V: TRBV10-3
J: TRBJ2-2
D: TRBD2
size: NA
CDR3: CAISESGLAPNTGELFF
DNA: TGTGCCATCAGCGAGTCGGGACTAGCGCCGAACACCGGGGAGCTGTTTTTT

V: TRBV7-9
J: TRBJ2-3
D: NA
size: NA
CDR3: CASSPTSGDTQYF
DNA: TGTGCCAGCAGCCCAACGTCCGGGGATACGCAGTATTTT

V: TRBV27
J: TRBJ1-5
D: NA
size: once
CDR3: CASSDAPGGYQPQHF
DNA: TGTGCCAGCAGTGACGCCCCCGGGGGATATCAGCCCCAGCATTTT

V: TRBV30
J: TRBJ1-6
D: TRBD1
size: NA
CDR3: CAWSADRAHNSPLHF
DNA: TGTGCCTGGAGTGCGGACAGGGCTCATAATTCACCCCTCCACTTT

V: TRBV14
J: TRBJ2-3
D: TRBD2
size: NA
CDR3: CASSLRLAGGLTDTQYF
DNA: TGTGCCAGCAGCCTACGACTAGCGGGAGGTCTCACAGATACGCAGTATTTT

V: TRBV15
J: TRBJ1-2
D: NA
size: NA
CDR3: CATSREDSSAYGYTF
DNA: TGTGCCACCAGCAGAGAGGACAGCTCGGCCTATGGCTACACCTTC

V: TRBV18
J: TRBJ1-1
D: NA
size: NA
CDR3: CASSLQVGHPSDGAFF
DNA: TGTGCCAGCTCACTACAAGTGGGACACCCCTCCGACGGAGCTTTCTTT

V: TRBV5-5
J: TRBJ1-5
D: NA
size: NA
CDR3: CASSLQTVSNQPQHF
DNA: TGTGCCAGCAGCCTGCAGACAGTTAGCAATCAGCCCCAGCATTTT

V: TRBV10-3
J: TRBJ2-7
D: TRBD2
size: few
CDR3: CAISSGTSRYEQYF
DNA: TGTGCCATCTCCTCCGGGACTAGCCGTTACGAGCAGTACTTC

V: TRBV10-2
J: TRBJ2-5
D: NA
size: NA
CDR3: CASSEPGLTKETQYF
DNA: TGCGCCAGCAGTGAGCCCGGACTAACAAAAGAGACCCAGTACTTC

V: TRBV19
J: TRBJ1-1
D: TRBD1
size: NA
CDR3: CASRPTGGTEAFF
DNA: TGTGCCAGTAGACCTACAGGGGGCACTGAAGCTTTCTTT

V: TRBV25-1
J: TRBJ1-5
D: NA
size: NA
CDR3: CASSGVEVSQPQHF
DNA: TGTGCCAGCAGCGGGGTGGAAGTAAGTCAGCCCCAGCATTTT

V: TRBV29-1
J: TRBJ1-5
D: TRBD1
size: NA
CDR3: CSVGQGASGQPQHF
DNA: TGCAGCGTCGGACAGGGGGCGTCGGGTCAGCCCCAGCATTTT

V: TRBV3-1/TRBV3-2
J: TRBJ1-1
D: NA
size: NA
CDR3: CASSPSEGGTEAFF
DNA: TGTGCCAGCAGCCCGTCGGAAGGGGGCACTGAAGCTTTCTTT

V: TRBV7-2
J: TRBJ1-6
D: NA
size: NA
CDR3: CASSPVFGRVGSPLHF
DNA: TGTGCCAGCAGCCCGGTCTTCGGCAGGGTCGGCTCACCCCTCCACTTT

V: TRBV5-5
J: TRBJ2-5
D: NA
size: NA
CDR3: CASSPGVQAQYF
DNA: TGTGCCAGCAGCCCCGGGGTCCAGGCCCAGTACTTC

V: TRBV11-3
J: TRBJ1-1
D: NA
size: NA
CDR3: CASTPTGNTEAFF
DNA: TGTGCCAGCACGCCGACAGGGAACACTGAAGCTTTCTTT

V: TRBV24-1
J: TRBJ1-5
D: TRBD1
size: NA
CDR3: CATSISGTGNQPQHF
DNA: TGTGCCACCAGTATATCTGGGACAGGGAATCAGCCCCAGCATTTT

V: TRBV5-4
J: TRBJ2-1
D: TRBD1
size: NA
CDR3: CASSFGTGAINEQFF
DNA: TGTGCCAGCAGCTTCGGGACAGGGGCAATCAATGAGCAGTTCTTC

V: TRBV18
J: TRBJ1-3
D: NA
size: once
CDR3: CASSPLDSQETIYF
DNA: TGTGCCAGCTCACCACTGGACTCCCAGGAGACCATATATTTT

V: TRBV19
J: TRBJ1-6
D: NA
size: NA
CDR3: CASSSKWGHQLSYNSPLHF
DNA: TGTGCCAGTAGTTCGAAATGGGGACACCAACTCTCCTATAATTCACCCCTCCACTTT